The rows below give T cell receptor beta chains drawn from one sample of a study of OX40 agonist ivuxolimab in advanced cancers. Only in-frame clones appear in the TCRdb table, and some are missing; sequencing was by immunoSEQ multiplex PCR. The table includes roughly 100,000 clones, 80% to 90% detected once. Sequences were derived from CD4+ or CD8+ T cells sorted from blood, sampled in a trial of the OX40 agonist ivuxolimab. These receptors were taken from an adult with an advanced solid tumor such as melanoma, head and neck, liver or kidney cancer. CDR3s leave out the opening cysteine and the closing phenylalanine or tryptophan. Each record gives: V gene, J gene, CDR3 protein.

V gene: TRBV9; J gene: TRBJ2-2; CDR3 protein: ASSPLGQGNGELF
V gene: TRBV11-3; J gene: TRBJ2-5; CDR3 protein: ASSLSRKTQY
V gene: TRBV6-6; J gene: TRBJ2-1; CDR3 protein: ASLRRGGRGEQF
V gene: TRBV9; J gene: TRBJ2-6; CDR3 protein: ASSLRGTGANVLT
V gene: TRBV29-1; J gene: TRBJ2-1; CDR3 protein: SVAALLYNEQF
V gene: TRBV7-3; J gene: TRBJ2-2; CDR3 protein: ASSPQGSGELF
V gene: TRBV11-3; J gene: TRBJ2-1; CDR3 protein: ASSLGRISHNEQF
V gene: TRBV10-3; J gene: TRBJ2-5; CDR3 protein: AISRAEGQGQETQY
V gene: TRBV29-1; J gene: TRBJ2-5; CDR3 protein: SVDRPTQY
V gene: TRBV5-4; J gene: TRBJ1-3; CDR3 protein: ASSLDGRDSGNTIY
V gene: TRBV7-8; J gene: TRBJ2-5; CDR3 protein: ATSSGARLQETQY
V gene: TRBV4-1; J gene: TRBJ1-1; CDR3 protein: ASSQGWRGTEAF
V gene: TRBV7-9; J gene: TRBJ2-6; CDR3 protein: ASSLGVSGANVLT
V gene: TRBV2; J gene: TRBJ2-7; CDR3 protein: ASNLGGGGVYEQY
V gene: TRBV7-9; J gene: TRBJ1-1; CDR3 protein: ASSSSNFREAF